Listed below are T cell receptor beta chains from one sample, sequenced in a study of cytomegalovirus exposure and HLA in healthy donors. Assay: immunoSEQ multiplex PCR; the TCRdb copy retains only in-frame clones and omits some. The sample contains around 190,000 clones, more than 70% of which appear only once. The sequenced sample consisted of PBMCs. Receptors originate from a man between 25 and 39 years old in good health and CMV-seropositive. Both conserved end residues are part of each CDR3. The D gene is left open where the match is weak. Some rows mark clone size as missing; the rest say once, few, many or name a class of expanded clone.

clone size: -
D gene: TRBD1
V gene: TRBV11-2
J gene: TRBJ2-2
CDR3 protein: CASSDIKTGATGELFF
CDR3 DNA: TGTGCCAGCAGTGATATAAAAACAGGGGCCACCGGGGAGCTGTTTTTT

clone size: -
D gene: -
V gene: TRBV4-3
J gene: TRBJ2-3
CDR3 protein: CASSQETYNTDTQYF
CDR3 DNA: TGCGCCAGCAGCCAAGAGACTTATAATACAGATACGCAGTATTTT

clone size: -
D gene: TRBD1
V gene: TRBV5-1
J gene: TRBJ1-4
CDR3 protein: CASTEDRANEKLFF
CDR3 DNA: TGCGCCAGCACGGAAGACAGGGCTAATGAAAAACTGTTTTTT

clone size: once
D gene: -
V gene: TRBV12-5
J gene: TRBJ1-4
CDR3 protein: CASAGDRANEKLFF
CDR3 DNA: TGTGCTAGTGCAGGAGACAGAGCTAATGAAAAACTGTTTTTT

clone size: -
D gene: TRBD1
V gene: TRBV16
J gene: TRBJ2-1
CDR3 protein: CASSPLSGQGSYNEQFF
CDR3 DNA: TGTGCCAGCAGCCCTTTATCGGGACAGGGGTCCTACAATGAGCAGTTCTTC

clone size: -
D gene: -
V gene: TRBV10-3
J gene: TRBJ1-5
CDR3 protein: CAISGQQGIDQPQHF
CDR3 DNA: TGTGCCATCAGTGGACAACAGGGAATCGATCAGCCCCAGCATTTT

clone size: -
D gene: -
V gene: TRBV7-9
J gene: TRBJ1-3
CDR3 protein: CASSPRGNSGNTIYF
CDR3 DNA: TGTGCCAGCAGCCCCAGGGGCAACTCTGGAAACACCATATATTTT

clone size: -
D gene: -
V gene: TRBV7-2
J gene: TRBJ1-5
CDR3 protein: CASSLRGGAYSNQPQHF
CDR3 DNA: TGTGCCAGCAGCTTAAGGGGGGGCGCCTATAGCAATCAGCCCCAGCATTTT

clone size: -
D gene: -
V gene: TRBV7-2
J gene: TRBJ1-4
CDR3 protein: CASSLGQLNEKLFF
CDR3 DNA: TGTGCCAGCAGCTTAGGACAGTTAAATGAAAAACTGTTTTTT

clone size: -
D gene: TRBD2
V gene: TRBV6-5
J gene: TRBJ2-1
CDR3 protein: CASSYGTSGRNEQFF
CDR3 DNA: TGTGCCAGCAGTTACGGGACTAGCGGGAGGAATGAGCAGTTCTTC

clone size: -
D gene: -
V gene: TRBV29-1
J gene: TRBJ2-1
CDR3 protein: CSVMASLTGNEQFF
CDR3 DNA: TGCAGCGTTATGGCCTCCTTGACGGGCAATGAGCAGTTCTTC

clone size: few
D gene: -
V gene: TRBV19
J gene: TRBJ2-5
CDR3 protein: CASSIGIQETQYF
CDR3 DNA: TGTGCCAGTAGTATCGGGATACAAGAGACCCAGTACTTC

clone size: -
D gene: -
V gene: TRBV7-9
J gene: TRBJ2-7
CDR3 protein: CASSSQVGAYEQYF
CDR3 DNA: TGTGCCAGCAGCTCCCAAGTAGGGGCCTACGAGCAGTACTTC

clone size: once
D gene: -
V gene: TRBV9
J gene: TRBJ1-5
CDR3 protein: CASSAESQSHQPQHF
CDR3 DNA: TGTGCCAGCAGCGCAGAATCACAGAGCCATCAGCCCCAGCATTTT

clone size: -
D gene: TRBD2
V gene: TRBV19
J gene: TRBJ2-3
CDR3 protein: CAGGTSLTDTQYF
CDR3 DNA: TGTGCGGGGGGGACTAGCCTCACAGATACGCAGTATTTT

clone size: -
D gene: -
V gene: TRBV6-5
J gene: TRBJ2-7
CDR3 protein: CASTRRGTYEQYF
CDR3 DNA: TGTGCCAGCACGAGGAGGGGTACCTACGAGCAGTACTTC

clone size: -
D gene: TRBD2
V gene: TRBV9
J gene: TRBJ2-3
CDR3 protein: CASSASGEYTDTQYF
CDR3 DNA: TGTGCCAGCAGCGCCAGCGGGGAATACACAGATACGCAGTATTTT

clone size: -
D gene: -
V gene: TRBV7-8
J gene: TRBJ2-5
CDR3 protein: CASSNPGGGQETQYF
CDR3 DNA: TGTGCCAGCAGCAACCCCGGAGGAGGGCAAGAGACCCAGTACTTC

clone size: -
D gene: -
V gene: TRBV18
J gene: TRBJ2-5
CDR3 protein: CASSPPAAGLQGTQYF
CDR3 DNA: TGTGCCAGCTCACCACCGGCGGCGGGTCTACAAGGGACCCAGTACTTC

clone size: -
D gene: -
V gene: TRBV27
J gene: TRBJ2-4
CDR3 protein: CASSFGGPKKNIQYF
CDR3 DNA: TGTGCCAGCAGTTTCGGGGGGCCCAAAAAAAACATTCAGTACTTC

clone size: -
D gene: TRBD2
V gene: TRBV7-6
J gene: TRBJ2-7
CDR3 protein: CASRPAGGVSYEQYF
CDR3 DNA: TGTGCCAGCAGGCCAGCGGGGGGGGTCTCCTACGAGCAGTACTTC

clone size: few
D gene: -
V gene: TRBV7-2
J gene: TRBJ2-3
CDR3 protein: CASSLAGTSHSTDTQYF
CDR3 DNA: TGTGCCAGCAGCTTAGCCGGGACATCCCATTCCACAGATACGCAGTATTTT

clone size: -
D gene: -
V gene: TRBV7-2
J gene: TRBJ2-5
CDR3 protein: CASSSLASYQETQYF
CDR3 DNA: TGTGCCAGCAGCTCCTTAGCGTCCTACCAAGAGACCCAGTACTTC

clone size: -
D gene: -
V gene: TRBV15
J gene: TRBJ2-1
CDR3 protein: CATSRDPASVHNEQFF
CDR3 DNA: TGTGCCACCAGCAGAGATCCGGCTAGCGTCCACAATGAGCAGTTCTTC

clone size: -
D gene: TRBD2
V gene: TRBV27
J gene: TRBJ2-5
CDR3 protein: CASSPQRGAVVTQYF
CDR3 DNA: TGTGCCAGCAGTCCCCAGCGGGGGGCTGTGGTGACCCAGTACTTC

clone size: -
D gene: TRBD1
V gene: TRBV6-6
J gene: TRBJ1-1
CDR3 protein: CASRMDRVWTEAFF
CDR3 DNA: TGTGCCAGCAGAATGGACAGGGTGTGGACTGAAGCTTTCTTT

clone size: -
D gene: TRBD1
V gene: TRBV19
J gene: TRBJ1-5
CDR3 protein: CATVQGAQQPQHF
CDR3 DNA: TGTGCCACCGTACAGGGGGCCCAGCAGCCCCAGCATTTT

clone size: -
D gene: -
V gene: TRBV7-6
J gene: TRBJ1-1
CDR3 protein: CASSLGGPMNTEAFF
CDR3 DNA: TGTGCCAGCAGCTTAGGGGGCCCCATGAACACTGAAGCTTTCTTT

clone size: -
D gene: -
V gene: TRBV5-1
J gene: TRBJ2-7
CDR3 protein: CASSLGGITYEQYF
CDR3 DNA: TGCGCCAGCAGCTTGGGAGGGATTACCTACGAGCAGTACTTC

clone size: few
D gene: -
V gene: TRBV6-5
J gene: TRBJ1-3
CDR3 protein: CASSSVVSGNTIYF
CDR3 DNA: TGTGCCAGCAGCTCCGTAGTCTCTGGAAACACCATATATTTT

clone size: -
D gene: -
V gene: TRBV7-2
J gene: TRBJ2-7
CDR3 protein: CASSLDDRGAAYF
CDR3 DNA: TGTGCCAGCAGCTTAGACGACCGCGGGGCGGCGTACTTC

clone size: -
D gene: TRBD1
V gene: TRBV5-1
J gene: TRBJ1-1
CDR3 protein: CASSLVTPGQGSNTEAFF
CDR3 DNA: TGCGCCAGCAGCTTAGTGACCCCGGGACAGGGATCGAACACTGAAGCTTTCTTT

clone size: -
D gene: TRBD2
V gene: TRBV5-4
J gene: TRBJ2-2
CDR3 protein: CASKAASGTLTGELFF
CDR3 DNA: TGTGCCAGCAAGGCGGCTAGCGGGACCCTCACCGGGGAGCTGTTTTTT

clone size: -
D gene: TRBD1
V gene: TRBV7-2
J gene: TRBJ2-7
CDR3 protein: CAGGRGPYEQYF
CDR3 DNA: TGTGCCGGGGGCAGGGGGCCCTACGAGCAGTACTTC

clone size: -
D gene: TRBD1
V gene: TRBV9
J gene: TRBJ1-2
CDR3 protein: CASSPGQGPLGYTF
CDR3 DNA: TGTGCCAGCAGCCCTGGACAGGGGCCCCTTGGCTACACCTTC

clone size: -
D gene: -
V gene: TRBV6-1
J gene: TRBJ2-2
CDR3 protein: CASSEAPEGTGELFF
CDR3 DNA: TGTGCCAGCAGTGAAGCTCCGGAGGGGACCGGGGAGCTGTTTTTT

clone size: -
D gene: -
V gene: TRBV7-2
J gene: TRBJ1-2
CDR3 protein: CASSLDRANYGYTF
CDR3 DNA: TGTGCCAGCAGCCTGGACAGAGCTAACTATGGCTACACCTTC

clone size: -
D gene: TRBD2
V gene: TRBV27
J gene: TRBJ2-3
CDR3 protein: CASSRGGDTQYF
CDR3 DNA: TGTGCCAGCAGCCGGGGGGGGGATACGCAGTATTTT

clone size: -
D gene: -
V gene: TRBV6-1
J gene: TRBJ1-5
CDR3 protein: CASSPDRRPQSQHF
CDR3 DNA: TGTGCCAGCAGCCCGGACAGAAGGCCCCAGTCCCAGCATTTT

clone size: -
D gene: TRBD1
V gene: TRBV4-1
J gene: TRBJ2-1
CDR3 protein: CASSQGTGGDEQFF
CDR3 DNA: TGCGCCAGCAGCCAAGGGACAGGGGGCGATGAGCAGTTCTTC

clone size: -
D gene: TRBD2
V gene: TRBV5-1
J gene: TRBJ2-2
CDR3 protein: CASSLGGSVVGELFF
CDR3 DNA: TGCGCCAGCAGTCTCGGGGGGAGTGTGGTCGGGGAGCTGTTTTTT

clone size: -
D gene: -
V gene: TRBV27
J gene: TRBJ1-2
CDR3 protein: CASRTPRNGQNYGYTF
CDR3 DNA: TGTGCCAGCAGGACCCCGAGAAATGGACAAAACTATGGCTACACCTTC

clone size: -
D gene: -
V gene: TRBV28
J gene: TRBJ1-2
CDR3 protein: CASSGQNYGYTF
CDR3 DNA: TGTGCCAGCAGTGGGCAAAACTATGGCTACACCTTC

clone size: -
D gene: TRBD2
V gene: TRBV18
J gene: TRBJ2-1
CDR3 protein: CASSPGLAGNYEQFF
CDR3 DNA: TGTGCCAGCTCTCCTGGGCTAGCGGGTAACTATGAGCAGTTCTTC

clone size: -
D gene: TRBD1
V gene: TRBV7-4
J gene: TRBJ2-2
CDR3 protein: CASSLGIPGTGGSGELFF
CDR3 DNA: TGTGCCAGCAGCTTGGGGATCCCCGGGACAGGGGGCTCCGGGGAGCTGTTTTTT

clone size: -
D gene: -
V gene: TRBV5-1
J gene: TRBJ1-5
CDR3 protein: CASSDRRRQDKRGNQPQHF
CDR3 DNA: TGCGCCAGCAGCGACAGGCGAAGACAGGATAAGAGGGGCAATCAGCCCCAGCATTTT

clone size: many
D gene: TRBD2
V gene: TRBV19
J gene: TRBJ2-5
CDR3 protein: CASRRTSGSFETQYF
CDR3 DNA: TGTGCCAGTAGGCGGACTAGCGGGAGTTTCGAGACCCAGTACTTC

clone size: -
D gene: -
V gene: TRBV10-2
J gene: TRBJ1-2
CDR3 protein: CASSSLGQEGYGYTF
CDR3 DNA: TGCGCCAGCAGTTCTCTGGGGCAGGAAGGCTATGGCTACACCTTC

clone size: -
D gene: -
V gene: TRBV21-1
J gene: TRBJ1-2
CDR3 protein: CASSVTGGYTF
CDR3 DNA: TGTGCCAGCAGCGTAACGGGTGGCTACACCTTC

clone size: -
D gene: -
V gene: TRBV5-4
J gene: TRBJ1-3
CDR3 protein: CASSLESSGNTIYF
CDR3 DNA: TGTGCCAGCAGCTTGGAGAGCTCTGGAAACACCATATATTTT

clone size: -
D gene: -
V gene: TRBV7-9
J gene: TRBJ1-1
CDR3 protein: CASSFGGARTEAFF
CDR3 DNA: TGTGCCAGCAGCTTTGGGGGGGCCCGCACTGAAGCTTTCTTT

clone size: few
D gene: -
V gene: TRBV11-2
J gene: TRBJ2-1
CDR3 protein: CASSLDFGQGNEQFF
CDR3 DNA: TGTGCCAGCAGCTTAGATTTCGGGCAGGGGAATGAGCAGTTCTTC

clone size: -
D gene: TRBD2
V gene: TRBV9
J gene: TRBJ2-1
CDR3 protein: CASSGPPGLEINEQFF
CDR3 DNA: TGTGCCAGCAGCGGACCGCCGGGACTAGAAATCAATGAGCAGTTCTTC

clone size: once
D gene: -
V gene: TRBV7-2
J gene: TRBJ2-4
CDR3 protein: CASSLALAKNIQYF
CDR3 DNA: TGTGCCAGCAGCTTAGCCCTAGCCAAAAACATTCAGTACTTC